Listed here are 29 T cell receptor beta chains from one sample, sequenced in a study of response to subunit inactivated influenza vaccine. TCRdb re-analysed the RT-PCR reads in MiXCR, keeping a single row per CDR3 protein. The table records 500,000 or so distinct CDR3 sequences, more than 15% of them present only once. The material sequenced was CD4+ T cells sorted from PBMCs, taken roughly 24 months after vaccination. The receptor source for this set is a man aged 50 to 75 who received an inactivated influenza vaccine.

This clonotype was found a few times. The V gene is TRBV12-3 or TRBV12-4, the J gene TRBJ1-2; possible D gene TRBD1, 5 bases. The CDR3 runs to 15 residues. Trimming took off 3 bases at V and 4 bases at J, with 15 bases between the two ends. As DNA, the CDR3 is TGTGCCAGCAGTTTGGGAGGTCAAAGGGGCTATGGCTACACCTTC. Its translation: CASSLGGQRGYGYTF.

CDR3 in DNA: TGTGCCAGCAGCTTAGCCGGGGCAGTGATCTCTGGAAACACCATATATTTT. Translation gives CASSLAGAVISGNTIYF. This chain joins TRBV14 and TRBJ1-3, with D possibly matching TRBD1 (5 bases). The ends were cut back, 5 bases at V and 0 bases at J, with 17 bases in the middle. Germline lookup yields CDR1 SGHDN and CDR2 FVKESK. CDR3 length: 17 amino acids.

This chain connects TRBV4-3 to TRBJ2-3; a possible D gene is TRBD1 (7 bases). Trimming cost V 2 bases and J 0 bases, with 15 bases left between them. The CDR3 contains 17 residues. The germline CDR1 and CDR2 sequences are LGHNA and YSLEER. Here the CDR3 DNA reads TGCGCCAGCAGCCAATCCATGACAGGGACTAGCACAGATACGCAGTATTTT. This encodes CASSQSMTGTSTDTQYF.

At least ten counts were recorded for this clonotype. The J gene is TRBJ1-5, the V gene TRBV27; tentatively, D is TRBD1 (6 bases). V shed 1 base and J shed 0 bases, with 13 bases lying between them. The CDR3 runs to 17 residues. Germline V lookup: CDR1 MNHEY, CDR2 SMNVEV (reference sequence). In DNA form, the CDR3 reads TGTGCCAGCAGTTTATGGGGGGCGTATGATAGCAATCAGCCCCAGCATTTT. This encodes CASSLWGAYDSNQPQHF.

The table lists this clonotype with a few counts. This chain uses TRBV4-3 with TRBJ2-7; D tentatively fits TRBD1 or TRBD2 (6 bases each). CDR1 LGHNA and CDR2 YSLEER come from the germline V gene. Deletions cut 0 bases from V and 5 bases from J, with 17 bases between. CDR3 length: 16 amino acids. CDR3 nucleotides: TGCGCCAGCAGCCAAGAGGAGGGGTGGCACAGGGACGAGCAGTACTTC. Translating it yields CASSQEEGWHRDEQYF.

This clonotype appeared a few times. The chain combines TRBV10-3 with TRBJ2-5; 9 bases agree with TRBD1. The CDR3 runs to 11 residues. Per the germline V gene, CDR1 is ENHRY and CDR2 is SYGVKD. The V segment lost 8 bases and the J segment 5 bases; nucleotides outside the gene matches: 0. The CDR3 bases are TGTGCCATCGGACAGGGGGAGACCCAGTACTTC. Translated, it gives CAIGQGETQYF.

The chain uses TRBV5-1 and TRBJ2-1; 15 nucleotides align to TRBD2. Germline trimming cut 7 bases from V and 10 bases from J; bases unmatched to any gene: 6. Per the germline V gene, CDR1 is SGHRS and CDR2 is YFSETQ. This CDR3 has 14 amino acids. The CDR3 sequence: CASSIGLAGGEQFF. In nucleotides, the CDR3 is TGCGCCAGCTCCATTGGACTAGCGGGAGGGGAGCAGTTCTTC.

The CDR3 region is CATNPPHSAGELFF. The CDR3 bases are TGTGCCACCAACCCCCCCCATAGTGCCGGGGAGCTGTTTTTT. This chain joins TRBV19 and TRBJ2-2; D ambiguous. The CDR3 consists of 14 residues. The V gene lost 10 bases and the J gene lost 6 bases, with 18 bases spanning the gap. Per germline, CDR1 LNHDA and CDR2 SQIVND (reference sequence).

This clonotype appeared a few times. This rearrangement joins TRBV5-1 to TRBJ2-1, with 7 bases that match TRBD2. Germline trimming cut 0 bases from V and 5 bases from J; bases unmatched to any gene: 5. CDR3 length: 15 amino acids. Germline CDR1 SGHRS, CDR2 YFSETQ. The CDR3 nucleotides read TGCGCCAGCAGCTTGGAGGAAGCGGGGAACAATGAGCAGTTCTTC. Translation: CASSLEEAGNNEQFF.

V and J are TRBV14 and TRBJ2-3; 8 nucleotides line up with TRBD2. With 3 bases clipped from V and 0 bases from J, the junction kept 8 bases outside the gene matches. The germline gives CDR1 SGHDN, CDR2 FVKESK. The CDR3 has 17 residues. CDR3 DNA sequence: TGTGCCAGCAGCCAGTCTCGCGGGGGGCCTAGCACAGATACGCAGTATTTT. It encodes CASSQSRGGPSTDTQYF.

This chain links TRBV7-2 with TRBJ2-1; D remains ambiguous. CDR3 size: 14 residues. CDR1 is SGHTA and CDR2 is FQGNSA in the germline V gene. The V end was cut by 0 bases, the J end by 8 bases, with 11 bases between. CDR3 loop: CASSLAFLSYEQFF. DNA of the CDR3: TGTGCCAGCAGCTTAGCTTTCTTAAGCTATGAGCAGTTCTTC.

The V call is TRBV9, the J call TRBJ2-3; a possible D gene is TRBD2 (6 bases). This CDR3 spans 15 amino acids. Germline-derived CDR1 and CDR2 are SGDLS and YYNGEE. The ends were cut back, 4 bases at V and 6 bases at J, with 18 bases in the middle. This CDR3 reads CASSSRGTSADTQYF. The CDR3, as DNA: TGTGCCAGCAGCTCTCGCGGGACCTCAGCGGATACGCAGTATTTT. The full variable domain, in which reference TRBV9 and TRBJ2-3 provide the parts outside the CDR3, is DSGVTQTPKHLITATGQRVTLRCSPRSGDLSVYWYQQSLDQGLQFLIQYYNGEERAKGNILERFSAQQFPDLHSELNLSSLELGDSALYFCASSSRGTSADTQYFGPGTRLTVL.

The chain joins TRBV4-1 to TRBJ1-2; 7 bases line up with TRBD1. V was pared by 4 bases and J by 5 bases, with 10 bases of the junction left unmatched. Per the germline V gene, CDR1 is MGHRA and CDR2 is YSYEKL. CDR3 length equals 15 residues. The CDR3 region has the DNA TGCGCCAGCAGCCCAATGCCGGGACAGCAGTATGGCTACACCTTC. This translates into CASSPMPGQQYGYTF.

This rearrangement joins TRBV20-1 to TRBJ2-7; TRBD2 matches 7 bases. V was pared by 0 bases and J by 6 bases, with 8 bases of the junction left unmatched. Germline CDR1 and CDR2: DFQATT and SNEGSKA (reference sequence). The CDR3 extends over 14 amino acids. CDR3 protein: CSARDLGGRGEQYF. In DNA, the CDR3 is TGCAGTGCTAGAGATCTGGGAGGGAGGGGCGAGCAGTACTTC.

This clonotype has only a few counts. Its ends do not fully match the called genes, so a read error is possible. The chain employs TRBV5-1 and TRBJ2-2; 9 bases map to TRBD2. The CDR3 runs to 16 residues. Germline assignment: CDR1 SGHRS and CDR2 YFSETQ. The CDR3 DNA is TGCGCCAGCAGCGAAAGGGCTAGCGGGAACGCCGGGGAGCTGTTTTTT. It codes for CASSERASGNAGELFF.

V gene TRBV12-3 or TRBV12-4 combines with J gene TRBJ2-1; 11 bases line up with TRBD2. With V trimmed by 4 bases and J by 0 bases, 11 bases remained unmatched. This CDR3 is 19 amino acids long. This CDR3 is CASSSSSGGHSPSYNEQFF. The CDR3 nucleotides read TGTGCCAGCAGTTCATCTAGCGGGGGGCATTCACCCTCCTACAATGAGCAGTTCTTC.

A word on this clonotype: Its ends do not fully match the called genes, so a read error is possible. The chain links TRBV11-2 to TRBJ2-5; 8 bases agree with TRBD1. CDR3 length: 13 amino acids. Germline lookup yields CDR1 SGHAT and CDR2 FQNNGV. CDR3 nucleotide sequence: TGTGCCAGCAGATTAGAGGGACAGGCGACCCAGTACTTC. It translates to CASRLEGQATQYF.

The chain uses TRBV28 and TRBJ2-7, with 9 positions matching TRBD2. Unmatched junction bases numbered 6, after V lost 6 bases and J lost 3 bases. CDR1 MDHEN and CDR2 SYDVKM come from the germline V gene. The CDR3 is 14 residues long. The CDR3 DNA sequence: TGTGCCAGCAGGAAAGCGGGAGGTCGCTACGAGCAGTACTTC. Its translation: CASRKAGGRYEQYF.

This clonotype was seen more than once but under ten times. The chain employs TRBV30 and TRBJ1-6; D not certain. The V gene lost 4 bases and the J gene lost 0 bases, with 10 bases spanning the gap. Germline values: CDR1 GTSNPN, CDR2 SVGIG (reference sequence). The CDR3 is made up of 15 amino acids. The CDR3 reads CAWTGSGSYNSPLHF. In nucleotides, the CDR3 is TGTGCCTGGACTGGTTCCGGCTCCTATAATTCACCCCTCCACTTT. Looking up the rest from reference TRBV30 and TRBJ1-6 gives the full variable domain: SQTIHQWPATLVQPVGSPLSLECTVEGTSNPNLYWYRQAAGRGLQLLFYSVGIGQISSEVPQNLSASRPQDRQFILSSKKLLLSDSGFYLCAWTGSGSYNSPLHFGNGTRLTVT.

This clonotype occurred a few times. This CDR3 is CASSRDSPLHF. In DNA, the CDR3 is TGTGCCAGCAGTCGAGATTCACCCCTCCACTTT. The chain recombines TRBV7-2 with TRBJ1-6; D is unclear. CDR1 and CDR2 (germline): SGHTA, FQGNSA. The V gene lost 6 bases and the J gene lost 8 bases, with 5 bases spanning the gap. This CDR3 comprises 11 residues. Complete variable domain (other parts from reference TRBV7-2 and TRBJ1-6): GAGVSQSPSNKVTEKGKDVELRCDPISGHTALYWYRQSLGQGLEFLIYFQGNSAPDKSGLPSDRFSAERTGGSVSTLTIQRTQQEDSAVYLCASSRDSPLHFGNGTRLTVT.

CDR3 in amino acids: CASSQPGQVRGYTF. CDR3 in DNA: TGTGCCAGCAGCCAACCCGGACAGGTCCGGGGCTACACCTTC. The chain has TRBV7-9 and TRBJ1-2; 7 bases map to TRBD1. CDR1 is SEHNR and CDR2 is FQNEAQ in the germline V gene (reference sequence). There are 14 residues in the CDR3. V shed 5 bases and J 8 bases; nucleotides not matched to a gene: 11. The full variable domain, its missing parts supplied by reference TRBV7-9 and TRBJ1-2, is DTGVSQNPRHKITKRGQNVTFRCDPISEHNRLYWYRQTLGQGPEFLTYFQNEAQLEKSRLLSDRFSAERPKGSFSTLEIQRTEQGDSAMYLCASSQPGQVRGYTFGSGTRLTVV.

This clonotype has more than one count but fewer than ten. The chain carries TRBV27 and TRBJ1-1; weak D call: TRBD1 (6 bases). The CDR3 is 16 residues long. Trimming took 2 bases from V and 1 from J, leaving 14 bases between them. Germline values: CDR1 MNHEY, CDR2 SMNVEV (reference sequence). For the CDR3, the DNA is TGTGCCAGCAGTTTAGGCGGGCCAGGGGCGAACACTGAAGCTTTCTTT. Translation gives CASSLGGPGANTEAFF.

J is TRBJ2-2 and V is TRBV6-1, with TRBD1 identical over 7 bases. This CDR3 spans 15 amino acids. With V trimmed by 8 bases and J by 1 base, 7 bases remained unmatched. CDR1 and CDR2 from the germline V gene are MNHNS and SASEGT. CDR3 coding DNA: TGTGCCAGCCGAATCCGGACAGGGAACACCGGGGAGCTGTTTTTT. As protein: CASRIRTGNTGELFF.

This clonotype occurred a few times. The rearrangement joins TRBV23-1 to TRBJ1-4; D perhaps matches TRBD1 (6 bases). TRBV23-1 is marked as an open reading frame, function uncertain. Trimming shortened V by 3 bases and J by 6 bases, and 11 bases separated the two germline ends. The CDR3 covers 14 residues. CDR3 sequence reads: CASSHPGAYEKLFF. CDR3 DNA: TGCGCCAGCAGTCACCCGGGGGCCTATGAAAAACTGTTTTTT.

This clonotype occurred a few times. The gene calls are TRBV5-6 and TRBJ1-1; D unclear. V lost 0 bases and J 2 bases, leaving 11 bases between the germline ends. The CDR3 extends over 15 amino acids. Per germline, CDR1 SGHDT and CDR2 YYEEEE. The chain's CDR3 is CASSLVEVRNTEAFF. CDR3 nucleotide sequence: TGTGCCAGCAGCTTGGTCGAGGTGAGAAACACTGAAGCTTTCTTT. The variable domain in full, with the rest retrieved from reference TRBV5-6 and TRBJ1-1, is DAGVTQSPTHLIKTRGQQVTLRCSPKSGHDTVSWYQQALGQGPQFIFQYYEEEERQRGNFPDRFSGHQFPNYSSELNVNALLLGDSALYLCASSLVEVRNTEAFFGQGTRLTVV.

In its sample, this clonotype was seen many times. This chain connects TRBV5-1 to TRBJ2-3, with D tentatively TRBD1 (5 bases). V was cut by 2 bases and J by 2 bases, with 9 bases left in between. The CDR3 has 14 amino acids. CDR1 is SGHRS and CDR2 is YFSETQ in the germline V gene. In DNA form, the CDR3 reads TGCGCCAGCAGCTTCCAGGGAAACACAGATACGCAGTATTTT. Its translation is CASSFQGNTDTQYF.

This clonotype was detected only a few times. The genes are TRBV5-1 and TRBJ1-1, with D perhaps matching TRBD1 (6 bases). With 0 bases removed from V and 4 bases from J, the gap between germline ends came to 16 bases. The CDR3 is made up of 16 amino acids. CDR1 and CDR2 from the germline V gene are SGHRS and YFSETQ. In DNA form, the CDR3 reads TGCGCCAGCAGCTTGGACCCCCAACAGGGAGTCACTGAAGCTTTCTTT. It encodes CASSLDPQQGVTEAFF.

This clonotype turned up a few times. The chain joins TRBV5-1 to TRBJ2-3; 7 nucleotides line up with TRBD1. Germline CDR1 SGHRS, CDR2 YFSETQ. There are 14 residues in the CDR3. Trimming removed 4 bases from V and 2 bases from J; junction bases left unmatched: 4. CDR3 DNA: TGCGCCAGCAGCATGGACAGGTACACAGATACGCAGTATTTT. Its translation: CASSMDRYTDTQYF.

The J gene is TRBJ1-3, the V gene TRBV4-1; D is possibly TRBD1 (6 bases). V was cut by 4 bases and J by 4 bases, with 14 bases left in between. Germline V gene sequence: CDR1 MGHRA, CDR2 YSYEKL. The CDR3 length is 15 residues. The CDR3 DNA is TGCGCCAGCAGCCCTACAGGGTCGACGGGAAACACCATATATTTT. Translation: CASSPTGSTGNTIYF.